This T cell receptor (beta chain) came from a study of response to subunit inactivated influenza vaccine. The CDR3 has 17 residues. Per the germline V gene, CDR1 is SGHVS and CDR2 is FQNEAQ. V was pared by 3 bases and J by 8 bases, with 14 bases of the junction left unmatched. TCRdb itself ran the RT-PCR reads through MiXCR, one entry per CDR3 protein. The table lists some 550,000 distinct CDR3 sequences, roughly 23% of them singletons. The table lists this clonotype with a few counts. The sample was also linked to a second study, of T cells expressing NK-cell markers. Turning to that study: The cDNA for TCR beta came from 5'RACE template switching with UMIs. Sorted CD3+CD56-NKG2C+, CD3+CD56+NKG2C- and CD3+CD56+NKG2C+ T cells were the source of the TCR beta repertoires. In about six donors, dominant CD3+CD56+NKG2C+ clones formed about 1.0-7.5% of CD8+ cells.

The chain employs TRBV7-8 and TRBJ2-7; 12 bases agree with TRBD2. The sequence was collected from a man aged 45-65 years who received an inactivated influenza vaccine. The sample here was CD4+ T cells sorted from PBMCs, taken about 13 days after vaccination. CDR3 sequence (DNA): TGTGCCAGCAGCTTGGAGACTAGCGGGGGAATGCTACGGAAGCAGTACTTC. It codes for CASSLETSGGMLRKQYF.